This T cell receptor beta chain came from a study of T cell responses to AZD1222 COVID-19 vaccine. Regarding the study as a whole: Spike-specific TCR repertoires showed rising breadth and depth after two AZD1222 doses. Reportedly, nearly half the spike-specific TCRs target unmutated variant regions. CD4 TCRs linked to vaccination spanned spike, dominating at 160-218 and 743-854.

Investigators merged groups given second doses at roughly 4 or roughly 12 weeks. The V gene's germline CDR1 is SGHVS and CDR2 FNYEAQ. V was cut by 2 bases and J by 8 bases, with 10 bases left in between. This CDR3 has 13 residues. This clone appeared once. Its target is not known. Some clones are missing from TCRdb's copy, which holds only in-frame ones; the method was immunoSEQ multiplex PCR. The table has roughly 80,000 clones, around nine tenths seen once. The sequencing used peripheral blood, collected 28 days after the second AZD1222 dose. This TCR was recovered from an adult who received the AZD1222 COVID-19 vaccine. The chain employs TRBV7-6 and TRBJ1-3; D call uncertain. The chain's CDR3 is CASSLQQRDTIYF. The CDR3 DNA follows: TGTGCCAGCAGCTTACAACAACGAGACACCATATATTTT.